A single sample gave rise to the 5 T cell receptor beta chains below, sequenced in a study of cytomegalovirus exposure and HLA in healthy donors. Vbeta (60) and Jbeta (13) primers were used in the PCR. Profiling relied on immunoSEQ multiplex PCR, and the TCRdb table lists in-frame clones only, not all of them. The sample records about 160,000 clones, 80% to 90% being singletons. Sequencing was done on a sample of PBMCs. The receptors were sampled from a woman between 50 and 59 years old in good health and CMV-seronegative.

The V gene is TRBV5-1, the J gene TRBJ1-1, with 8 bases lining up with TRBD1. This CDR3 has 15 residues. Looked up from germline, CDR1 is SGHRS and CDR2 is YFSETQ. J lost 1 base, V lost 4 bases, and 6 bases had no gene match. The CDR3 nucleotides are TGCGCCAGCAGCCAGAATACAGGGGGGAACACTGAAGCTTTCTTT. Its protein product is CASSQNTGGNTEAFF.

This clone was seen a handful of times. The CDR3 nucleotides are TGTGCCAGCAGTTTAACGGCGACTAGGGATGGCTACACCTTC. This encodes CASSLTATRDGYTF. This chain joins TRBV28 and TRBJ1-2; D is uncertain. This CDR3 contains 14 residues. Trimming left V 2 bases short and J 6 bases short, with 13 bases between. The germline V gene encodes CDR1 MDHEN and CDR2 SYDVKM.

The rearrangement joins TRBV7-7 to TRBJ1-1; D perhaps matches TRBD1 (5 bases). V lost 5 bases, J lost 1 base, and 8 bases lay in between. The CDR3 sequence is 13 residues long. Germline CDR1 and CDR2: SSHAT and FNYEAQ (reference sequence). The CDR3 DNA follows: TGTGCCAGCAGCGAGGACAAGAACACTGAAGCTTTCTTT. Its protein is CASSEDKNTEAFF. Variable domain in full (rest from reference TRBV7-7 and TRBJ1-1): GAGVSQSPRYKVTKRGQDVTLRCDPISSHATLYWYQQALGQGPEFLTYFNYEAQPDKSGLPSDRFSAERPEGSISTLTIQRTEQRDSAMYRCASSEDKNTEAFFGQGTRLTVV.

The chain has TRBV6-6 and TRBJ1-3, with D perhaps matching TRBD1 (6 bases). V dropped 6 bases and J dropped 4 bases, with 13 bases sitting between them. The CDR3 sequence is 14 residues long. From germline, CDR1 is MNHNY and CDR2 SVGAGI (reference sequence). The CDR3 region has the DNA TGTGCCAGCAGCGAAGGGACATCCGGAAACACCATATATTTT. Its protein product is CASSEGTSGNTIYF.

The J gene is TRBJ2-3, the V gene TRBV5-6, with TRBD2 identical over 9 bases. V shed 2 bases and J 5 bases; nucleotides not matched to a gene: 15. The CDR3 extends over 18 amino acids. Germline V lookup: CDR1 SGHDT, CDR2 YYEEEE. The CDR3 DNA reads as TGTGCCAGCAGCTTTACTCCTAAGGTTAGCGGGAGAAGAGATACGCAGTATTTT. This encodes CASSFTPKVSGRRDTQYF.